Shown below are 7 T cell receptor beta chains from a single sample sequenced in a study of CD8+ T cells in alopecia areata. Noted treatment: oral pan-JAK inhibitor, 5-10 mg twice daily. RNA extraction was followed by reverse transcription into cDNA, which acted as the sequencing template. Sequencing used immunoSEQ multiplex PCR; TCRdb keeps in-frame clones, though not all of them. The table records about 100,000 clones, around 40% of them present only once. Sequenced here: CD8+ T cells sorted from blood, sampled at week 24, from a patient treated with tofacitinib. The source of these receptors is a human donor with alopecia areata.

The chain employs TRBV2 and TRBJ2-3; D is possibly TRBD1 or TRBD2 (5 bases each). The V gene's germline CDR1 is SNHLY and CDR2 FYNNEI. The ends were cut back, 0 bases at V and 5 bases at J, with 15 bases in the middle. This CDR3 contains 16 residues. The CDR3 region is CASSEALRGRRDTQYF. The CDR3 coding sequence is TGTGCCAGCAGTGAAGCGCTTCGGGGCAGACGAGATACGCAGTATTTT.

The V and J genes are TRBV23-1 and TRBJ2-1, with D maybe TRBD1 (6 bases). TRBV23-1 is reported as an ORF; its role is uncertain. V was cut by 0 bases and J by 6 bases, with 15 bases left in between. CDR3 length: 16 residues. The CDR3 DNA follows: TGCGCCAGCAGTCAATCGGGGTCAGGGGAAGGCAATGAGCAGTTCTTC. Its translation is CASSQSGSGEGNEQFF.

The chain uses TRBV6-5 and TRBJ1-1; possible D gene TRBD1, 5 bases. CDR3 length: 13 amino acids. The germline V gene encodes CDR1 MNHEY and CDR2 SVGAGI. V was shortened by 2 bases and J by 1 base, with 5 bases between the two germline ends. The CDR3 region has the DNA TGTGCCAGCAGTTACAGGGGGAACACTGAAGCTTTCTTT. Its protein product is CASSYRGNTEAFF.

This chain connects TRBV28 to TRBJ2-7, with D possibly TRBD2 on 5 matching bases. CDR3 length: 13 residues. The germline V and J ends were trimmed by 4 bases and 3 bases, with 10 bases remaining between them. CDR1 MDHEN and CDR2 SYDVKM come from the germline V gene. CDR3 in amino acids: CASSSTGSYEQYF. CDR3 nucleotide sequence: TGTGCCAGCAGTTCCACGGGGAGCTACGAGCAGTACTTC.

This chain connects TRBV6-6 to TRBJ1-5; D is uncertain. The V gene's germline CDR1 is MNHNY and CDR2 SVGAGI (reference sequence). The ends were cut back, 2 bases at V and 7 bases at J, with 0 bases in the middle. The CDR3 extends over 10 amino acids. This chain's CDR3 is CASSYQPQHF. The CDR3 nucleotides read TGTGCCAGCAGTTACCAGCCCCAGCATTTT.

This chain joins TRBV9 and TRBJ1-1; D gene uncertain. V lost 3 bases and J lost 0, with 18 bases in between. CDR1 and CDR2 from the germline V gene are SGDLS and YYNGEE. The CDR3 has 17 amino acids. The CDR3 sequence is CASSGRADLFLNTEAFF. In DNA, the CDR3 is TGTGCCAGCAGCGGCCGGGCAGACCTCTTCCTGAACACTGAAGCTTTCTTT. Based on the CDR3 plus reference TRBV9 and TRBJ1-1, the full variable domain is DSGVTQTPKHLITATGQRVTLRCSPRSGDLSVYWYQQSLDQGLQFLIQYYNGEERAKGNILERFSAQQFPDLHSELNLSSLELGDSALYFCASSGRADLFLNTEAFFGQGTRLTVV.

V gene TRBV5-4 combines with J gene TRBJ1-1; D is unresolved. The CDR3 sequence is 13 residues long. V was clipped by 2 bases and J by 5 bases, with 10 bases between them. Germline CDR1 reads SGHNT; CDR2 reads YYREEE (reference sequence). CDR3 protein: CASSLGYGTEAFF. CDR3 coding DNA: TGTGCCAGCAGCTTAGGGTATGGGACTGAAGCTTTCTTT.